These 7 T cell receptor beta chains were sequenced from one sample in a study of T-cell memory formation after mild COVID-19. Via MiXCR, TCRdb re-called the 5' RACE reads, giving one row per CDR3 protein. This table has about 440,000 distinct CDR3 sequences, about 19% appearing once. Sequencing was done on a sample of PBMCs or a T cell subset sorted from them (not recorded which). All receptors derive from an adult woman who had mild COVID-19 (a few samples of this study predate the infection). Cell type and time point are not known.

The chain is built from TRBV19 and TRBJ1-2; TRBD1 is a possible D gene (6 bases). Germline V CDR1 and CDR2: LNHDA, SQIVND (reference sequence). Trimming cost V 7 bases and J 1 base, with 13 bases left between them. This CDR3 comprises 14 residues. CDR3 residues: CASNGAGVNYGYTF. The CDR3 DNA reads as TGTGCCAGTAATGGAGCAGGGGTTAACTATGGCTACACCTTC. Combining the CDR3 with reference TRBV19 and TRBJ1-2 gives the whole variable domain DGGITQSPKYLFRKEGQNVTLSCEQNLNHDAMYWYRQDPGQGLRLIYYSQIVNDFQKGDIAEGYSVSREKKESFPLTVTSAQKNPTAFYLCASNGAGVNYGYTFGSGTRLTVV.

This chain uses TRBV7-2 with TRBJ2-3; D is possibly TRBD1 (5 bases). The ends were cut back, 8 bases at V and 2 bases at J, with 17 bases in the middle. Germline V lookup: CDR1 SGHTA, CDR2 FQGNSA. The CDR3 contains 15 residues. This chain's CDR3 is CASLTRARHTDTQYF. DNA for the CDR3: TGTGCCAGCTTGACCAGGGCCAGACACACAGATACGCAGTATTTT.

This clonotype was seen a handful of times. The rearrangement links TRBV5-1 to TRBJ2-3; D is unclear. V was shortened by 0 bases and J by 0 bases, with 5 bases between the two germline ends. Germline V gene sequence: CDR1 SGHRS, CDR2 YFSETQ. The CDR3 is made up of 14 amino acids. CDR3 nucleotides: TGCGCCAGCAGCTTGGAACTAAGCACAGATACGCAGTATTTT. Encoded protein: CASSLELSTDTQYF.

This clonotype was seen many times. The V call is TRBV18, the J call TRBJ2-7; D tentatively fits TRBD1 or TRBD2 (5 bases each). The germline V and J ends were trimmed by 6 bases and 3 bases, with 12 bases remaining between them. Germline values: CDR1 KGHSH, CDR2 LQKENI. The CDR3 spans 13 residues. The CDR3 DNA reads TGTGCCAGCTCCCCCATGGGGGTCTACGAGCAGTACTTC. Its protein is CASSPMGVYEQYF. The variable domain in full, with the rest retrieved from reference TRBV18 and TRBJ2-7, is NAGVMQNPRHLVRRRGQEARLRCSPMKGHSHVYWYRQLPEEGLKFMVYLQKENIIDESGMPKERFSAEFPKEGPSILRIQQVVRGDSAAYFCASSPMGVYEQYFGPGTRLTVT.

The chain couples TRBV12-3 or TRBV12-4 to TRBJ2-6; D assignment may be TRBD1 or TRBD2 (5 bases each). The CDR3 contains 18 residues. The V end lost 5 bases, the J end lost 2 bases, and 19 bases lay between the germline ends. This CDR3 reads CASSPHGGYGAGANVLTF. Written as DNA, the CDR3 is TGTGCCAGCAGTCCCCATGGGGGTTACGGGGCTGGGGCCAACGTCCTGACTTTC.

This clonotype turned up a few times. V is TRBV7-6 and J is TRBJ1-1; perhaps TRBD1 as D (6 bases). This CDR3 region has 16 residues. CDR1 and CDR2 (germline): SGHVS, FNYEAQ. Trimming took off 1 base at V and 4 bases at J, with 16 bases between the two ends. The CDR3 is CASSLDGSGQPTEAFF. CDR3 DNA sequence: TGTGCCAGCAGCTTAGACGGTTCCGGACAGCCCACTGAAGCTTTCTTT.

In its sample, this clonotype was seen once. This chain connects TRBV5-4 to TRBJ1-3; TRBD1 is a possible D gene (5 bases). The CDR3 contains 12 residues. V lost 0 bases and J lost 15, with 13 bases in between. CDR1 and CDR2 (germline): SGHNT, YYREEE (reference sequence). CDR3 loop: CASSLEIGEPYF. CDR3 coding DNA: TGTGCCAGCAGCTTGGAAATAGGGGAGCCATATTTT.